Sequencing of this TCR beta chain was carried out in a study of blood T cell repertoires in COVID-19 (dated by TCRdb to about 2020). The study in broad terms: Samples covering the acute and convalescent phases of COVID-19 were provided by collaborators in the United States, Italy and Spain. A de-identified subject ID, COVID-19 status, age in years and sex were almost always included in the sample metadata. Samples came from the ongoing ImmuneRACE study (first 160 participants) plus 1,254 subjects from 6 global collaborators. A freely available public database, intended as a resource for researchers studying the immune response to SARS-CoV-2, is where the repertoires were released. The prospective study material was composed of cDNA or gDNA derived from T cells, B-cell-depleted T cells, or PBMCs. Deeply sampled blood TCRbeta repertoires from subjects exposed to, actively infected with, or recovered from COVID-19 were included in the dataset. Where available, HLA class I and class II types were taken from metadata supplied by the sample provider and were not determined by assay-based typing.

Taken from the germline V gene, the CDR1 and CDR2 loops are SQVTM and ANQGSEA. V gives up 2 bases and J gives up 8 bases, and the segment between their germline ends measures 3 bases. Reading from cysteine to phenylalanine, the CDR3 counts 9 amino acids. The retained sequence is limited to the CDR3, 27 bases, with the frame set at the first base. What the authors observed across the whole study: How much clinical and demographic metadata was included differed by source and by participant, and the metadata was provided uncurated.

TCRbeta CDR3 regions were amplified from genomic DNA by means of the immunoSEQ Assay, a bias-controlled multiplex PCR. In the paper's pipeline: The number of nucleated cells in each sample was estimated from the amplification of reference gene primers within the assay. Sequence reads were collapsed and filtered to measure the absolute abundance of every unique TCRbeta CDR3 rearrangement. For each sample, productive Simpson clonality was calculated as the square root of Simpson's diversity index across productive rearrangements. TCRdb limited this immuneACCESS table to in-frame rearrangements with V and J called. A share of clones is missing; checked studies link under half to unresolved V genes, and the rest is unexplained. V and J calls and clone size are as listed in that table; D and trimming were resolved from the DNA. The sample table contains 300,000 to 350,000 clones; only one count was recorded for roughly 85% of them. The biggest ten clones account for around 2.1% of the sample.

In regard to this clone: Its target antigen remains unknown. No much larger clone exists at a distance of one base, and base qualities are not known.

In the prospective study, participants were roughly 18 to 89 years old, resided in about two dozen geographic areas of the United States, and were enrolled through a virtual design. In the prospective study, participants were assigned to cohorts based on the clinical history participants reported in a screening survey and a study questionnaire. Recovered participants in ImmuneRACE Cohort 3 were defined as having two consecutive negative NP/OP PCR tests, clearance from a healthcare professional, or resolution of symptoms. Each participant in the prospective study had whole blood, serum and a nasopharyngeal or oropharyngeal swab collected by mobile phlebotomists. Participants in the prospective study had the option to provide additional blood draws and questionnaires over a roughly 2-month period. Prospective study blood samples were shipped either frozen or at room temperature before DNA extraction.

Sequenced: PBMCs or T cells enriched from blood (not recorded which). The receptor was derived from a man aged 30-40 years who had recovered from COVID-19. The chain couples TRBV29-1 to TRBJ1-2; no D gene call is confident. CDR3 protein: CSVEQGYTF. DNA sequence: TGCAGCGTTGAACAAGGCTACACCTTC.